This T cell receptor beta chain was observed in a study of Graves' ophthalmopathy and Graves' hyperthyroidism. Scientists amplified the TCR beta CDR3 regions from RNA transcripts. RT-PCR with HTBI primers came first, then second-round multiplex PCR. Each CDR3 protein gets one entry after TCRdb re-called the multiplex PCR reads with MiXCR. The sample includes hundreds of thousands of distinct CDR3 sequences, about 20% of them seen just once. Ten or more counts support this clonotype. Germline assignment: CDR1 MNHNS and CDR2 SASEGT. CDR3 length: 15 amino acids. The V and J ends lost 6 bases and 2 bases, in that order; junction bases with no gene match: 8.

The source is a woman aged 18-29 years with stable Graves' hyperthyroidism. Some clones in this sample may be carry-over from other donors' samples. This chain connects TRBV6-1 to TRBJ2-5; 8 bases match TRBD1. The sequenced sample was peripheral blood. The CDR3 protein is CASSPDRGIQETQYF. In DNA form, the CDR3 reads TGTGCCAGCAGCCCCGACAGGGGAATTCAAGAGACCCAGTACTTC.